These T cell receptor beta chains were read from a single sample in a study of cytomegalovirus exposure and HLA in healthy donors. Produced via immunoSEQ multiplex PCR; TCRdb's table is partial and in-frame only. The sample gives fewer than 120,000 clones, over 60% of which show up once; around 2.9% is in the top ten. Sequenced: PBMCs. The source of these receptors is an older woman in good health and CMV-seropositive. Each CDR3 is given with its conserved first and last residue. D genes are given only for firm matches. Rows give clone size only sometimes, using once, few, many, or a class for an expanded clone.

>TRBD2|TRBJ2-5|-|TRBV9
CASSVSGRAEETQYF
TGTGCCAGCAGCGTTAGCGGGAGGGCCGAAGAGACCCAGTACTTC
>-|TRBJ2-3|-|TRBV6-5
CASSYYTGTGTDTQYF
TGTGCCAGCAGTTATTATACCGGGACTGGCACAGATACGCAGTATTTT
>-|TRBJ2-6|few|TRBV6-5
CASSYSSTGANVLTF
TGTGCCAGCAGTTACTCGAGTACCGGGGCCAACGTCCTGACTTTC
>TRBD1|TRBJ2-7|-|TRBV7-9
CSSSPRQGAIGEQYF
TGTTCCAGCAGCCCCAGACAGGGGGCAATTGGCGAGCAGTACTTC
>TRBD1|TRBJ2-3|once|TRBV5-1
CASTTGGSTDTQYF
TGCGCCAGCACGACAGGGGGCAGTACAGATACGCAGTATTTT
>-|TRBJ1-6|-|TRBV27
CASSFATGGDIYNSPLHF
TGTGCCAGCAGTTTCGCGACGGGAGGGGATATATATAATTCACCCCTCCACTTT
>TRBD2|TRBJ2-5|-|TRBV7-2
CASSLQAGKETQYF
TGTGCCAGCAGCTTGCAAGCGGGGAAAGAGACCCAGTACTTC
>-|TRBJ1-1|-|TRBV7-2
CASSPRPIRTNTEAFF
TGTGCCAGCAGCCCCAGGCCGATCCGCACAAACACTGAAGCTTTCTTT
>-|TRBJ2-5|-|TRBV30
CAWGIQETQYF
TGTGCCTGGGGCATCCAAGAGACCCAGTACTTC
>-|TRBJ1-2|-|TRBV5-1
CASSLEYSTNYGYTF
TGCGCCAGCAGCTTGGAGTACAGTACCAACTATGGCTACACCTTC
>-|TRBJ1-1|-|TRBV18
CASSSDQRGMNTEAFF
TGTGCCAGCTCATCGGACCAAAGGGGAATGAACACTGAAGCTTTCTTT
>-|TRBJ2-1|-|TRBV7-9
CASSLFTGASYNEQFF
TGTGCCAGCAGCTTATTCACAGGAGCCTCCTACAATGAGCAGTTCTTC
>-|TRBJ1-1|-|TRBV30
CAWTLGSGSAFF
TGTGCCTGGACCCTAGGGAGTGGGAGTGCTTTCTTT
>TRBD2|TRBJ2-1|-|TRBV30
CALGDYSYNEQFF
TGTGCCCTTGGGGACTACTCCTACAATGAGCAGTTCTTC
>TRBD1|TRBJ2-1|-|TRBV18
CASSPPGQGIVQFF
TGTGCCAGCTCACCACCGGGACAGGGAATTGTTCAGTTCTTC
>TRBD1|TRBJ2-2|-|TRBV10-3
CAISGTGNTGELFF
TGTGCCATCAGTGGGACAGGGAACACCGGGGAGCTGTTTTTT
>TRBD1|TRBJ1-1|-|TRBV9
CASSIRDRGYTEAFF
TGTGCCAGCAGCATCCGGGACAGGGGGTACACTGAAGCTTTCTTT
>TRBD1|TRBJ1-5|-|TRBV28
CASRHYTGDRNQPQHF
TGTGCCAGCAGGCACTACACAGGGGATCGCAATCAGCCCCAGCATTTT
>TRBD2|TRBJ2-1|-|TRBV18
CASSRLAGGLGEQFF
TGTGCCAGCTCACGACTAGCGGGAGGGCTTGGTGAGCAGTTCTTC
>-|TRBJ2-7|-|TRBV5-1
CASSLTVSETYEQYF
TGCGCCAGCAGCTTGACTGTTAGCGAGACCTACGAGCAGTACTTC
>-|TRBJ2-3|-|TRBV13
CASSLGLRTDTQYF
TGTGCCAGCAGCTTAGGGCTACGCACAGATACGCAGTATTTT
>TRBD2|TRBJ2-3|-|TRBV5-1
CASSLDAGVTDTQYF
TGCGCCAGCAGCTTGGATGCGGGAGTAACAGATACGCAGTATTTT
>-|TRBJ2-7|-|TRBV19
CASKQGRSSYEQYF
TGTGCCAGTAAGCAGGGCAGGAGCTCCTACGAGCAGTACTTC
>TRBD1|TRBJ1-4|-|TRBV7-9
CASRSNSAGGEYEKLFF
TGTGCCAGCAGATCCAATTCCGCAGGGGGAGAGTATGAAAAACTGTTTTTT
>TRBD1|TRBJ2-5|-|TRBV6-1
CASSEAGTGIETQYF
TGTGCCAGCAGTGAAGCGGGGACAGGGATAGAGACCCAGTACTTC
>-|TRBJ2-2|-|TRBV7-8
CASSLANRGTTGELFF
TGTGCCAGCAGCTTAGCCAACCGGGGGACCACCGGGGAGCTGTTTTTT
>TRBD1|TRBJ2-7|-|TRBV6-1
CATAPYRGPTYEQYF
TGTGCCACAGCCCCCTACAGGGGCCCGACCTACGAGCAGTACTTC
>TRBD2|TRBJ2-7|-|TRBV9
CASSAGTTHSYEQYF
TGTGCCAGCAGCGCCGGGACTACCCACTCCTACGAGCAGTACTTC
>TRBD1|TRBJ1-4|-|TRBV28
CASSDPRQGESEKLFF
TGTGCCAGCAGTGACCCCCGACAGGGGGAAAGTGAAAAACTGTTTTTT
>TRBD1|TRBJ1-1|-|TRBV28
CASSSYRGTNTEAFF
TGTGCCAGCAGTTCGTACAGGGGGACGAACACTGAAGCTTTCTTT
>-|TRBJ1-4|-|TRBV28
CASRLGQSGKLFF
TGTGCCAGCAGGTTAGGACAGTCTGGAAAACTGTTTTTT
>-|TRBJ2-3|-|TRBV7-6
CASSFGFGATDTQYF
TGTGCCAGCAGCTTTGGGTTTGGGGCCACAGATACGCAGTATTTT
>TRBD2|TRBJ2-7|-|TRBV6-5
CASGLAGLVEQYF
TGTGCCAGCGGACTAGCGGGATTAGTCGAGCAGTACTTC
>-|TRBJ2-5|once|TRBV4-2
CASSQELRLGPIRETQYF
TGTGCCAGCAGCCAAGAACTCCGACTAGGCCCGATCAGAGAGACCCAGTACTTC
>-|TRBJ2-7|-|TRBV6-1
CASSAQVVYEQYF
TGTGCCAGCAGTGCACAAGTTGTATACGAGCAGTACTTC
>-|TRBJ1-5|-|TRBV19
CASTLGGAGQPQHF
TGTGCCAGTACCTTGGGGGGGGCTGGCCAGCCCCAGCATTTT
>-|TRBJ1-4|-|TRBV28
CASSFSRALEKLFF
TGTGCCAGCAGTTTTTCCAGGGCTCTAGAAAAACTGTTTTTT
>TRBD2|TRBJ2-5|once|TRBV9
CASSAMTSGQETQYF
TGTGCCAGCAGCGCAATGACTAGCGGGCAAGAGACCCAGTACTTC
>-|TRBJ2-5|-|TRBV18
CASSPPGGGETQYF
TGTGCCAGCTCACCACCGGGGGGTGGAGAGACCCAGTACTTC
>-|TRBJ2-2|few|TRBV25-1
CASSERAGPREELFF
TGTGCCAGCAGTGAACGGGCAGGCCCTCGGGAGGAGCTGTTTTTT
>TRBD2|TRBJ2-7|-|TRBV5-3
CARSKTSGGFLCSNEQYF
TGTGCCAGAAGCAAGACTAGCGGGGGGTTTTTATGTTCGAACGAGCAGTACTTC
>-|TRBJ2-1|-|TRBV6-6
CASMGDFPPVSEQFF
TGTGCCAGCATGGGCGATTTTCCCCCCGTCAGTGAGCAGTTCTTC
>TRBD2|TRBJ2-7|-|TRBV7-2
CASSFGGSYEQYF
TGTGCCAGCAGCTTTGGCGGGAGCTACGAGCAGTACTTC
>TRBD1|TRBJ2-7|-|TRBV7-6
CASSFPGTGRGEQYF
TGTGCCAGCAGCTTCCCCGGGACAGGGAGAGGCGAGCAGTACTTC
>-|TRBJ1-2|-|TRBV7-9
CASKPNLRVHYGYTF
TGTGCCAGCAAGCCGAACCTCCGGGTTCACTATGGCTACACCTTC